This passage covers 32 T cell receptor beta chains from one sample sequenced in a study of shared clonotypes between healthy human individuals. Selected positively for CCR7 and CD45RO-negative, naive CD8 cells excluded terminally differentiated effector memory CD45RA+ cells. The protocol was immunoSEQ multiplex PCR, while the TCRdb copy is restricted to in-frame clones and leaves out a portion. The data contain around 2,100,000 clones, about 95% of them seen just once; the ten biggest clones take up 1% to 1.5%. Material: naive CD8+ T cells sorted from blood. These receptors all stem from a man between 18 and 35 years old in good health.

Written as DNA, the CDR3 is TGTGCCAGCAGCTTAGGAGGACTAGCGGGCGAGGAGCAGTTCTTC. Translating gives CASSLGGLAGEEQFF. This chain links TRBV13 with TRBJ2-1; TRBD2 agrees at 11 bases. Per germline, CDR1 PRHDT and CDR2 FYEKMQ (reference sequence). This CDR3 comprises 15 residues. Trimming at V came to 0 bases and at J to 10 bases, leaving 5 bases not matched to a gene. The whole variable domain, remainder taken from reference TRBV13 and TRBJ2-1, is AAGVIQSPRHLIKEKRETATLKCYPIPRHDTVYWYQQGPGQDPQFLISFYEKMQSDKGSIPDRFSAQQFSDYHSELNMSSLELGDSALYFCASSLGGLAGEEQFFGPGTRLTVL.

This clone appeared once. J is TRBJ2-2 and V is TRBV11-2, with 11 bases fitting TRBD2. Germline V gives CDR1 SGHAT, CDR2 FQNNGV. The CDR3 contains 18 residues. Trimming at V came to 1 base and at J to 4 bases, leaving 8 bases not matched to a gene. The CDR3 loop reads CASSLGLAGPGVTGELFF. The CDR3 nucleotides are TGTGCCAGCAGCTTAGGACTAGCGGGGCCTGGGGTCACCGGGGAGCTGTTTTTT. The variable domain in full, with the rest retrieved from reference TRBV11-2 and TRBJ2-2, is EAGVAQSPRYKIIEKRQSVAFWCNPISGHATLYWYQQILGQGPKLLIQFQNNGVVDDSQLPKDRFSAERLKGVDSTLKIQPAKLEDSAVYLCASSLGLAGPGVTGELFFGEGSRLTVL.

The chain combines TRBV29-1 with TRBJ2-5; 9 bases are shared with TRBD1. The CDR3 length is 12 residues. The germline V gene encodes CDR1 SQVTM and CDR2 ANQGSEA. V was clipped by 7 bases and J by 4 bases; unmatched bases: 4. In DNA, the CDR3 is TGCAGCGCCGGGACAGGGAGAGAGACCCAGTACTTC. Translation gives CSAGTGRETQYF.

The V gene is TRBV4-1, the J gene TRBJ1-1; no firm D call. The germline V gene encodes CDR1 MGHRA and CDR2 YSYEKL. CDR3 length equals 14 residues. Trimming removed 0 bases from V and 1 base from J, with 6 bases in between. CDR3 loop: CASSQDNTNTEAFF. CDR3 nucleotide sequence: TGCGCCAGCAGCCAAGACAACACGAACACTGAAGCTTTCTTT.

The chain joins TRBV6-5 to TRBJ2-5; 9 bases map to TRBD1. Germline V gene lookup returns CDR1 MNHEY and CDR2 SVGAGI. The CDR3 is 15 residues long. V shed 7 bases, J shed 2 bases, and the junction held 8 bases outside the gene matches. The CDR3 loop is CASIRDREGQETQYF. The CDR3 DNA reads TGTGCCAGCATTCGGGACAGGGAGGGACAAGAGACCCAGTACTTC.

J is TRBJ2-1 and V is TRBV7-2; TRBD2 matches 12 bases. This CDR3 is 16 amino acids long. Germline V lookup: CDR1 SGHTA, CDR2 FQGNSA. J lost 8 bases, V lost 1 base, and 6 bases had no gene match. CDR3 nucleotide sequence: TGTGCCAGCAGCTTAGGGGGTGGACTAGCGGGACATGAGCAGTTCTTC. As protein: CASSLGGGLAGHEQFF.

The chain joins TRBV9 to TRBJ2-1; the D call may be TRBD1 or TRBD2 (5 bases each). CDR1 and CDR2 (germline): SGDLS, YYNGEE. Trimming left V 4 bases short and J 7 bases short, with 12 bases between. The CDR3 has 13 amino acids. The CDR3 loop is CASSPRWGNEQFF. The DNA of the CDR3 is TGTGCCAGCAGCCCTAGGTGGGGGAATGAGCAGTTCTTC.

The CDR3 sequence: CASSPFSEGEGEKLFF. CDR3 DNA sequence: TGTGCCAGCAGCCCCTTTTCCGAGGGGGAGGGGGAAAAACTGTTTTTT. This rearrangement joins TRBV7-9 to TRBJ1-4, with a tentative D call TRBD1 (6 bases). Trimming left V 5 bases short and J 8 bases short, with 21 bases between. The germline gives CDR1 SEHNR, CDR2 FQNEAQ (reference sequence). The CDR3 is 16 amino acids.

Concerning this clone itself: At the DNA level, this CDR3 is encoded by other sequences in the same sample as well. The chain carries TRBV27 and TRBJ2-7; 11 bases are a match to TRBD2. CDR1 is MNHEY, CDR2 SMNVEV, per germline (reference sequence). V was pared by 5 bases and J by 1 base, with 4 bases of the junction left unmatched. This CDR3 has 15 amino acids. The CDR3, as DNA: TGTGCCAGCAGTCCAGGACTAGCGGGTTCCTACGAGCAGTACTTC. Translating gives CASSPGLAGSYEQYF.

The CDR3 reads CASSSETYEQYF. The CDR3 region has the DNA TGTGCCAGCAGCTCGGAGACCTACGAGCAGTACTTC. This chain connects TRBV2 to TRBJ2-7; D is unclear. Germline lookup yields CDR1 SNHLY and CDR2 FYNNEI. The CDR3 is 12 amino acids. V was trimmed by 6 bases and J by 2 bases, leaving 8 bases between them. Full variable domain (remainder filled in from reference TRBV2 and TRBJ2-7): EPEVTQTPSHQVTQMGQEVILRCVPISNHLYFYWYRQILGQKVEFLVSFYNNEISEKSEIFDDQFSVERPDGSNFTLKIRSTKLEDSAMYFCASSSETYEQYFGPGTRLTVT.

This clone appeared a few times. The chain joins TRBV7-9 to TRBJ2-4; D is unclear. V lost 5 bases, J lost 7 bases, and 18 bases lay in between. Germline CDR1 is SEHNR and CDR2 is FQNEAQ (reference sequence). The CDR3 totals 15 residues. CDR3 in amino acids: CASSPLGSSENIQYF. In DNA form, the CDR3 reads TGTGCCAGCAGCCCCCTAGGGTCAAGTGAGAACATTCAGTACTTC.

The chain has TRBV4-1 and TRBJ2-7; 8 bases map to TRBD1. Germline lookup yields CDR1 MGHRA and CDR2 YSYEKL. The CDR3 is 16 residues long. The V segment lost 0 bases and the J segment 4 bases; nucleotides outside the gene matches: 8. CDR3 residues: CASSQDSEGQGYEQYF. Here the CDR3 DNA reads TGCGCCAGCAGCCAAGATAGCGAAGGACAGGGTTACGAGCAGTACTTC.

The chain combines TRBV2 with TRBJ2-7; D unresolved. The germline gives CDR1 SNHLY, CDR2 FYNNEI. The ends were cut back, 10 bases at V and 5 bases at J, with 15 bases in the middle. The CDR3 consists of 12 residues. DNA for the CDR3: TGTGCCAACCCTAGTTTTACGGACGAGCAGTACTTC. Its protein is CANPSFTDEQYF. The complete variable domain, with remaining parts taken from reference TRBV2 and TRBJ2-7, reads EPEVTQTPSHQVTQMGQEVILRCVPISNHLYFYWYRQILGQKVEFLVSFYNNEISEKSEIFDDQFSVERPDGSNFTLKIRSTKLEDSAMYFCANPSFTDEQYFGPGTRLTVT.

Of note for this clone: The same CDR3 arises from other DNA sequences in this sample as well. This chain joins TRBV30 and TRBJ2-2; D gene uncertain. This CDR3 comprises 12 residues. CDR1 is GTSNPN, CDR2 SVGIG, per germline (reference sequence). The V end was cut by 1 base, the J end by 6 bases, with 6 bases between. The CDR3 DNA follows: TGTGCCTGGAGTGGTGGGCCCGGGGAGCTGTTTTTT. Protein product: CAWSGGPGELFF. Full variable domain (outside the CDR3, taken from reference TRBV30 and TRBJ2-2): SQTIHQWPATLVQPVGSPLSLECTVEGTSNPNLYWYRQAAGRGLQLLFYSVGIGQISSEVPQNLSASRPQDRQFILSSKKLLLSDSGFYLCAWSGGPGELFFGEGSRLTVL.

The chain couples TRBV7-9 to TRBJ2-7; D is unclear. V was clipped by 1 base and J by 2 bases, with 9 bases between them. Germline V lookup: CDR1 SEHNR, CDR2 FQNEAQ (reference sequence). This CDR3 has 14 residues. The CDR3 DNA reads as TGTGCCAGCAGCTTAGGACGAGCCCCCTACGAGCAGTACTTC. Residues: CASSLGRAPYEQYF.

The chain employs TRBV11-2 and TRBJ2-2; no reliable D call. Germline values: CDR1 SGHAT, CDR2 FQNNGV. Trimming removed 1 base from V and 4 bases from J, with 7 bases in between. The CDR3 has 14 residues. CDR3 amino acids: CASSLGVRTGELFF. CDR3 coding DNA: TGTGCCAGCAGCTTAGGGGTCCGCACCGGGGAGCTGTTTTTT.

The V gene is TRBV7-8, the J gene TRBJ2-2; D uncertain. CDR3 length: 15 residues. The ends were cut back, 2 bases at V and 0 bases at J, with 7 bases in the middle. Germline V gene lookup returns CDR1 SGHVS and CDR2 FQNEAQ. Written as DNA, the CDR3 is TGTGCCAGCAGCTTAAGGGCAGCGAACACCGGGGAGCTGTTTTTT. This codes for CASSLRAANTGELFF.

This clone was seen only a few times. The J gene is TRBJ1-2, the V gene TRBV7-9, with TRBD1 as a possible D gene (6 bases). CDR3 length: 16 amino acids. Germline assignment: CDR1 SEHNR and CDR2 FQNEAQ (reference sequence). With 5 bases removed from V and 1 base from J, the gap between germline ends came to 17 bases. The CDR3 loop is CASSADSFSFNYGYTF. CDR3 coding DNA: TGTGCCAGCAGCGCGGACAGTTTTTCGTTTAACTATGGCTACACCTTC.

The V and J genes are TRBV5-8 and TRBJ1-6; TRBD1 matches 7 bases. CDR3 length: 14 residues. Germline V gene data show CDR1 as SGHTS and CDR2 as YDEGEE. The V gene end was trimmed by 4 bases and the J gene end by 7 bases; junction bases not matched to a gene: 5. The DNA of the CDR3 is TGTGCCAGCAGCGACAGGGACACGAATTCACCCCTCCACTTT. Encoded protein: CASSDRDTNSPLHF.

In regard to this clone: The same CDR3 also results from other DNA sequences found in this sample. This chain joins TRBV28 and TRBJ2-7; 10 bases are shared with TRBD2. This CDR3 has 14 residues. CDR1 MDHEN and CDR2 SYDVKM come from the germline V gene. V gave up 5 bases and J gave up 1 base; unmatched junction bases: 2. CDR3: CASSQAGGSYEQYF. CDR3 coding DNA: TGTGCCAGCAGTCAAGCGGGGGGGTCCTACGAGCAGTACTTC.

CDR3 region: CASRFGLATDTQYF. The CDR3 bases are TGTGCCAGCAGGTTCGGGCTAGCAACAGATACGCAGTATTTT. The genes are TRBV7-3 and TRBJ2-3, with D perhaps TRBD2 (5 bases). From germline, CDR1 is SGHTA and CDR2 FQGTGA. V lost 6 bases to trimming and J lost 3 bases, with 13 bases between them. This CDR3 has 14 residues.

The gene calls are TRBV6-5 and TRBJ2-7, with TRBD2 as a possible D gene (5 bases). The CDR3 is 15 residues long. The V gene's germline CDR1 is MNHEY and CDR2 SVGAGI. V lost 5 bases, J lost 6 bases, and 20 bases lay in between. CDR3 sequence reads: CASSPTLSSNSEQYF. CDR3 in DNA: TGTGCCAGCAGTCCAACTCTTTCTAGCAATAGCGAGCAGTACTTC.

This CDR3 is CASSPGSENSPLHF. CDR3 nucleotide sequence: TGCGCCAGCAGCCCGGGGTCTGAAAATTCACCCCTCCACTTT. The chain uses TRBV5-1 and TRBJ1-6; D unresolved. Germline V gene lookup returns CDR1 SGHRS and CDR2 YFSETQ. The CDR3 consists of 14 residues. V was shortened by 4 bases and J by 7 bases, with 12 bases between the two germline ends.

The chain carries TRBV7-2 and TRBJ2-4, with D unresolved. The CDR3 extends over 12 amino acids. Deletions cut 3 bases from V and 6 bases from J, with 6 bases between. Looked up from germline, CDR1 is SGHTA and CDR2 is FQGNSA. CDR3 amino acids: CASSLDLNIQYF. The DNA for the CDR3 is TGTGCCAGCAGCTTGGACCTAAACATTCAGTACTTC.

The V and J genes are TRBV29-1 and TRBJ1-2, with D unclear. V was shortened by 0 bases and J by 10 bases, with 12 bases between the two germline ends. The germline V gene encodes CDR1 SQVTM and CDR2 ANQGSEA. CDR3 length equals 12 residues. CDR3 region: CSVEEFGPNYTF. DNA of the CDR3: TGCAGCGTTGAAGAATTTGGACCGAACTACACCTTC.

The gene calls are TRBV11-2 and TRBJ1-2; D is possibly TRBD1 (6 bases). With 1 base removed from V and 6 bases from J, the gap between germline ends came to 15 bases. The CDR3 spans 15 residues. CDR1 SGHAT and CDR2 FQNNGV come from the germline V gene. CDR3 sequence reads: CASSLVGGIVDGYTF. The CDR3 DNA sequence: TGTGCCAGCAGCTTAGTAGGGGGAATAGTAGATGGCTACACCTTC.

The chain links TRBV5-4 to TRBJ1-4; D possibly corresponds to TRBD1 (6 bases). The CDR3 spans 17 residues. Per germline, CDR1 SGHNT and CDR2 YYREEE (reference sequence). V was cut by 0 bases and J by 1 base, with 13 bases left in between. This CDR3 reads CASSLAGGGGTNEKLFF. CDR3 sequence (DNA): TGTGCCAGCAGCTTGGCCGGAGGGGGTGGAACTAATGAAAAACTGTTTTTT.

Only one count was recorded for this clone. The rearrangement joins TRBV4-3 to TRBJ1-4; TRBD1 aligns across 7 bases. CDR1 LGHNA and CDR2 YSLEER come from the germline V gene. Trimming cost V 4 bases and J 4 bases; bases outside gene matches: 21. The CDR3 consists of 20 residues. The CDR3 sequence is CASSPDFYRAGGTLNEKLFF. As DNA, the CDR3 is TGCGCCAGCAGCCCAGACTTTTACAGGGCAGGGGGAACCCTTAATGAAAAACTGTTTTTT.

The chain recombines TRBV5-4 with TRBJ2-3, with 7 bases lining up with TRBD1. V lost 1 base to trimming and J lost 4 bases; unmatched junction nucleotides: 6. Germline loops: CDR1 SGHNT, CDR2 YYREEE (reference sequence). This CDR3 region has 15 residues. CDR3 loop: CASSLQGGGSDTQYF. The CDR3 region has the DNA TGTGCCAGCAGCTTGCAAGGGGGCGGTTCAGATACGCAGTATTTT. The whole variable domain, remainder taken from reference TRBV5-4 and TRBJ2-3, is ETGVTQSPTHLIKTRGQQVTLRCSSQSGHNTVSWYQQALGQGPQFIFQYYREEENGRGNFPPRFSGLQFPNYSSELNVNALELDDSALYLCASSLQGGGSDTQYFGPGTRLTVL.

This chain uses TRBV10-3 with TRBJ1-2, with 7 bases aligning to TRBD1. Germline CDR1 ENHRY, CDR2 SYGVKD. This CDR3 region has 15 residues. Trimming cost V 2 bases and J 4 bases; bases outside gene matches: 7. CDR3 nucleotide sequence: TGTGCCATCAGTGAGGGAGCCGGGACAGCCTATGGCTACACCTTC. Translated, it gives CAISEGAGTAYGYTF.

The rearrangement links TRBV7-9 to TRBJ2-3; possibly TRBD1 or TRBD2 for D (5 bases each). V was clipped by 4 bases and J by 6 bases, with 14 bases between them. Germline loops: CDR1 SEHNR, CDR2 FQNEAQ (reference sequence). The CDR3 spans 14 residues. The CDR3 sequence is CASSSRVGPDTQYF. For the CDR3, the DNA is TGTGCCAGCAGCTCTCGCGTGGGACCCGATACGCAGTATTTT.

Remarks on this clone: A junction end diverges from the germline sequence, so it may reflect a read error. The V and J genes are TRBV7-6 and TRBJ2-7, with a tentative D call TRBD2 (6 bases). This CDR3 contains 13 residues. CDR1 and CDR2 (germline): SGHVS, FNYEAQ. CDR3 DNA sequence: TGTGCCAGCAGCCTAGCGAGGGGTTACGAGCAGTACTTC. Protein sequence: CASSLARGYEQYF. Full variable domain (rest looked up from reference TRBV7-6 and TRBJ2-7): GAGVSQSPRYKVTKRGQDVALRCDPISGHVSLYWYRQALGQGPEFLTYFNYEAQQDKSGLPNDRFSAERPEGSISTLTIQRTEQRDSAMYRCASSLARGYEQYFGPGTRLTVT.